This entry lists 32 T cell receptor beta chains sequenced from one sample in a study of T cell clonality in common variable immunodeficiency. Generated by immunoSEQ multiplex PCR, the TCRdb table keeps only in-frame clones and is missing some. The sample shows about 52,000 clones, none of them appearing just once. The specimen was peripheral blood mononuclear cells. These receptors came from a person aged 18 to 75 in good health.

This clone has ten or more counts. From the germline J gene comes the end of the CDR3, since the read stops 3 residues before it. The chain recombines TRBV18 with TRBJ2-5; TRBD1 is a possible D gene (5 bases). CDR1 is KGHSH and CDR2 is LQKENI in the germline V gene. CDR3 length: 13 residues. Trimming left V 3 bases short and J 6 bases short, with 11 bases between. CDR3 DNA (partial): TGTGCCAGCTCACCTTCTAGGGGTCAGACC. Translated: CASSPSRGQT. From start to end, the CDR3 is CASSPSRGQTQYF.

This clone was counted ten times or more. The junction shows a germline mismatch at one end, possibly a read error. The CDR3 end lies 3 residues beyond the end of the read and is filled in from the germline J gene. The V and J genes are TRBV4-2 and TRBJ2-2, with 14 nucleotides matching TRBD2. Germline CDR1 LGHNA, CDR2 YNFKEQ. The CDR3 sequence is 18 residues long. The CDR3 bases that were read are TGCGCCAGCAGCCAAGGACTAGCGGGGGGACAAAACACCGGGGAG. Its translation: CASSQGLAGGQNTGE. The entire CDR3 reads CASSQGLAGGQNTGELFF.

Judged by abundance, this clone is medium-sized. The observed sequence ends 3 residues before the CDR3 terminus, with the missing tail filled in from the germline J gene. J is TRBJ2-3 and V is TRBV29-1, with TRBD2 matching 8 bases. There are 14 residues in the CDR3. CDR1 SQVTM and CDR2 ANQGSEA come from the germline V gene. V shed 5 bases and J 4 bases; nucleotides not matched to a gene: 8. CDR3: CSVMGLVRADTQYF. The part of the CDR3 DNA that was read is TGCAGCGTTATGGGACTAGTCAGGGCAGATACG.

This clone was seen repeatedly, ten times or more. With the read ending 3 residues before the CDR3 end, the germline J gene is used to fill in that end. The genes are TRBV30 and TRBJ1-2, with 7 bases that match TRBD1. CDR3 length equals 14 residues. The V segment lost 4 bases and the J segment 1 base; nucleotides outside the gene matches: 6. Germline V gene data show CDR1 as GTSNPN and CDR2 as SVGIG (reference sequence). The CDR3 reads CAWTGTASNYGYTF. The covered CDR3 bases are TGTGCCTGGACCGGGACAGCCAGTAACTATGGC.

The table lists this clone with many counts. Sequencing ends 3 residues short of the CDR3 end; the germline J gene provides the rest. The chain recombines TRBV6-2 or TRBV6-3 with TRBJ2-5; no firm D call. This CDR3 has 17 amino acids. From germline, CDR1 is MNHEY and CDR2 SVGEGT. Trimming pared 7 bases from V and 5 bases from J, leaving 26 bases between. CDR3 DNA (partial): TGTGCCAGCAACTTAACCCCGCGGTTCCGGCATCGGGAGACC. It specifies CASNLTPRFRHRET. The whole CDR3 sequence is CASNLTPRFRHRETQYF.

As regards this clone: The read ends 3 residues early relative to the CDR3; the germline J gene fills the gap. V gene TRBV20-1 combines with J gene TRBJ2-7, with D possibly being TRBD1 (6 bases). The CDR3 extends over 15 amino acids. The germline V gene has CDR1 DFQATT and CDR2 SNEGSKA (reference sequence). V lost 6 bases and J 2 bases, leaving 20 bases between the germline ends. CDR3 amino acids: CSAQNRDKGTYEQYF. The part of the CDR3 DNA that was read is TGCAGTGCCCAGAACCGGGACAAGGGTACCTACGAG.

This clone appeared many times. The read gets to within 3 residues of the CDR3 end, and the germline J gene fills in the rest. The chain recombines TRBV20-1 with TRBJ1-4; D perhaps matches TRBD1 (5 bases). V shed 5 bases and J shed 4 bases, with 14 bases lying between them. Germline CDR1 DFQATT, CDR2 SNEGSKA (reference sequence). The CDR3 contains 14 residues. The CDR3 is CSAPGPGGNEKLFF. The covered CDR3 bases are TGCAGTGCTCCCGGCCCCGGGGGTAATGAAAAA.

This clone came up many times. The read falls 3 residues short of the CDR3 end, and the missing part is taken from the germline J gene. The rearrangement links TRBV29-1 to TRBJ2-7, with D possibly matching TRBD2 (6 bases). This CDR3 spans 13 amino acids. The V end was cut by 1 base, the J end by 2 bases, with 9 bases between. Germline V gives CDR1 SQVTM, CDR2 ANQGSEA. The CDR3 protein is CSVEGRGTYEQYF. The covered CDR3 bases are TGCAGCGTTGAAGGTCGGGGGACCTACGAG.

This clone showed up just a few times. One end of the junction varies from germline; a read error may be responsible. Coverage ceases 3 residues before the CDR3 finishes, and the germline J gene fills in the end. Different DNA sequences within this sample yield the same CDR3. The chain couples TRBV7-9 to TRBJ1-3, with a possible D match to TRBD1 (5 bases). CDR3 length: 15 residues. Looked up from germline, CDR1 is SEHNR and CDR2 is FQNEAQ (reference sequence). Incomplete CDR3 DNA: TGTGCCAGCAGCCCCCCTACAGGTCCTGGAAACACA. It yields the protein CASSPPTGPGNT. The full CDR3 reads CASSPPTGPGNTIYF.

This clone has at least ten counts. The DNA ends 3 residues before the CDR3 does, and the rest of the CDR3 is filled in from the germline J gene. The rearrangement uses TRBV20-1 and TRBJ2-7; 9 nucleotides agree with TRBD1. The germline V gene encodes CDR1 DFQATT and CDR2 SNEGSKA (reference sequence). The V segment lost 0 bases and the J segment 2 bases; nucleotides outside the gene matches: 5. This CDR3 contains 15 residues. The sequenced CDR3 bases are TGCAGTGCTAGAGATCAGGGACAGGGAACCTACGAG. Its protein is CSARDQGQGTYE. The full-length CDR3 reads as CSARDQGQGTYEQYF.

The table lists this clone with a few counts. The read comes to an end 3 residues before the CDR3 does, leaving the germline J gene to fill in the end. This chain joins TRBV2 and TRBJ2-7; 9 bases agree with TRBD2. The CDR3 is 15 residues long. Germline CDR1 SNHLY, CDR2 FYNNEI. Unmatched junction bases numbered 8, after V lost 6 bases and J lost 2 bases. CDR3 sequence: CASRESGGPPYEQYF. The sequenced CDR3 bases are TGTGCCAGCAGGGAGAGCGGGGGGCCTCCCTACGAG.

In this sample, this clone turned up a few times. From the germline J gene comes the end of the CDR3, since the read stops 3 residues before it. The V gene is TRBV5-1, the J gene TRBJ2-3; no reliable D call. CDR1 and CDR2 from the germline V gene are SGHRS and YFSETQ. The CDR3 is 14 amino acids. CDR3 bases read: TGCGCCAGCAGGATGACTCTGAACCAAGAGACG. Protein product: CASRMTLNQET. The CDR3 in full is CASRMTLNQETQYF.

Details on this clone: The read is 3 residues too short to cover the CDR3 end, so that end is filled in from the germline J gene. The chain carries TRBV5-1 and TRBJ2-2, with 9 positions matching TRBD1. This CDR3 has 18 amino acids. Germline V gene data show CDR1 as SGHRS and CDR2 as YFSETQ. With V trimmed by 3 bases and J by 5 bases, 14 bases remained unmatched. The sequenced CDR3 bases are TGCGCCAGCAGCTCCACTCTATGGACAGGGGTATATACCGGGGAG. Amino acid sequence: CASSSTLWTGVYTGE. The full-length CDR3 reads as CASSSTLWTGVYTGELFF.

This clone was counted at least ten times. The CDR3 bases that were read are TGCAGCGTTGTAGTGCTTCCGAGCTCCTACAATGAG. Protein product: CSVVVLPSSYNE. The whole CDR3 reads CSVVVLPSSYNEQFF. V usage is TRBV29-1 and J usage is TRBJ2-1; no reliable D call. The read stops 3 residues short of the end of the CDR3; the missing end is completed from the germline J gene. CDR3 length equals 15 residues. Germline lookup yields CDR1 SQVTM and CDR2 ANQGSEA. V gave up 4 bases and J gave up 0 bases, with 13 bases separating them.

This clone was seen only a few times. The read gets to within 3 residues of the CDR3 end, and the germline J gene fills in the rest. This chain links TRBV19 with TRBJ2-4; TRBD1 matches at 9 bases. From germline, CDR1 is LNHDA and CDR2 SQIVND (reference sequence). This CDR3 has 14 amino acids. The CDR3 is CASTADRGYYGQYF. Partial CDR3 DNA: TGTGCCAGTACCGCTGACAGGGGGTACTATGGT.

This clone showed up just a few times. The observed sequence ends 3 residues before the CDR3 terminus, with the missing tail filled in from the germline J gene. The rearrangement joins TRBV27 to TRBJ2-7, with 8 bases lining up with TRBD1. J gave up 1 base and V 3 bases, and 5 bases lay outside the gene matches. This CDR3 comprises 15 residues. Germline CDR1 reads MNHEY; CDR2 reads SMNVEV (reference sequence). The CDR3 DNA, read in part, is TGTGCCAGCAGTTTTATTGGACAGGGTTCCTACGAG. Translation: CASSFIGQGSYE. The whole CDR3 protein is CASSFIGQGSYEQYF.

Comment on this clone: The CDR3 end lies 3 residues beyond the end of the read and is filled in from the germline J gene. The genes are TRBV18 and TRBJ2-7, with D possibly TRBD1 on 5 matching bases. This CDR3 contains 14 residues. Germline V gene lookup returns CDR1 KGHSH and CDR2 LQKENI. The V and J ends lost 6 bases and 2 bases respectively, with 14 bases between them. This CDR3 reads CASSPSRAPYEQYF. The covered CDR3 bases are TGTGCCAGCTCCCCAAGCAGGGCCCCCTACGAG.

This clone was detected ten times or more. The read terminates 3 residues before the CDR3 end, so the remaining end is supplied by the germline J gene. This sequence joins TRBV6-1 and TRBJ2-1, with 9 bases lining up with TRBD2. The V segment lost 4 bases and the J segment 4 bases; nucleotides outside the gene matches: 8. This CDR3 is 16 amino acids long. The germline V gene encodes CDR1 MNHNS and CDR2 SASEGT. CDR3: CASSGGGGGGYNEQFF. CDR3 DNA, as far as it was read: TGTGCCAGCAGTGGCGGGGGGGGCGGGGGGTACAATGAG.

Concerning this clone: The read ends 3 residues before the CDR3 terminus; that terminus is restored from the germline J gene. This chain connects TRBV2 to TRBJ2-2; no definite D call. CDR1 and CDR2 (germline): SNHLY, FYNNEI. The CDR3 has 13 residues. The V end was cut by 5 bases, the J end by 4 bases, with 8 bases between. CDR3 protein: CASSTTPTGELFF. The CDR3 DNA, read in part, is TGTGCCAGCAGTACCACACCCACCGGGGAG. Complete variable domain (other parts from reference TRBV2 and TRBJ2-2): EPEVTQTPSHQVTQMGQEVILRCVPISNHLYFYWYRQILGQKVEFLVSFYNNEISEKSEIFDDQFSVERPDGSNFTLKIRSTKLEDSAMYFCASSTTPTGELFFGEGSRLTVL.

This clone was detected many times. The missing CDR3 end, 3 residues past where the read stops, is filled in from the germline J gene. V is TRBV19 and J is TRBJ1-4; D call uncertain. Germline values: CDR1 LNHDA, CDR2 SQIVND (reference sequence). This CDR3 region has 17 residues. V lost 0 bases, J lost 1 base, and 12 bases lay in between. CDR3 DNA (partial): TGTGCCAGTAGTATAGACTCAGGAGTTCGAACTAATGAAAAA. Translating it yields CASSIDSGVRTNEK. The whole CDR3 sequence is CASSIDSGVRTNEKLFF.

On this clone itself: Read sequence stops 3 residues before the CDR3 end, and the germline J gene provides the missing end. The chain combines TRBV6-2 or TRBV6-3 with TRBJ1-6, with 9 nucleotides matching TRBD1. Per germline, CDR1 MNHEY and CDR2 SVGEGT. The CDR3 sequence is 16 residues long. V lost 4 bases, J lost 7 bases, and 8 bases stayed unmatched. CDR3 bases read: TGTGCCAGCAGTTTCAACAGGGGGCCCACAAATTCACCC. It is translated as CASSFNRGPTNSP. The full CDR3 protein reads CASSFNRGPTNSPLHF.

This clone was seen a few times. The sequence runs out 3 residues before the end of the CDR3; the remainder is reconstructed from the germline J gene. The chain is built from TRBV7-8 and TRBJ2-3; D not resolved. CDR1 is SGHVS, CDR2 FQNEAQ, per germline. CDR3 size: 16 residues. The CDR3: CASSLVIARPQETQYF. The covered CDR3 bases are TGTGCCAGCAGCTTAGTGATCGCTAGGCCTCAAGAGACG.

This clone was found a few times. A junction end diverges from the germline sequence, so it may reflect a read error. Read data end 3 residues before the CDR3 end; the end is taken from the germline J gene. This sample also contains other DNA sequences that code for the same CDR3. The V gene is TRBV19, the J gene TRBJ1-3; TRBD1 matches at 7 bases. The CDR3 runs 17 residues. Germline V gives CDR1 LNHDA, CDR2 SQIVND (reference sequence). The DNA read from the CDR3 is TGTGCCAGTAGTCCCCGGGACAGCGATAGCTCTGGAAACACA. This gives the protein CASSPRDSDSSGNT. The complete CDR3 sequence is CASSPRDSDSSGNTIYF.

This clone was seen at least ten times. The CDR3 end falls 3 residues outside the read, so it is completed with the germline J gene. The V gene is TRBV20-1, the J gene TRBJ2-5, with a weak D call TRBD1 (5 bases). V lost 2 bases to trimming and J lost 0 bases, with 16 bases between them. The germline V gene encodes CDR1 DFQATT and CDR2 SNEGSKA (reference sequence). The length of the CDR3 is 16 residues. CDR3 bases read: TGCAGTGCTAGAAGGAGCAGGGCGATAAACCAAGAGACC. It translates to CSARRSRAINQET. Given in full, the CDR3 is CSARRSRAINQETQYF.

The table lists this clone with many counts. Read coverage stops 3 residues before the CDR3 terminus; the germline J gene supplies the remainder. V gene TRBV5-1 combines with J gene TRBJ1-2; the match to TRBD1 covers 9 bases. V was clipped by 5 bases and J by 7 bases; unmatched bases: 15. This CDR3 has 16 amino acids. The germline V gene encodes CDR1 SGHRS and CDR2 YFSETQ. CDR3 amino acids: CASRSDTGQGTAGYTF. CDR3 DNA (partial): TGCGCCAGCAGATCTGATACGGGACAGGGAACTGCTGGC.

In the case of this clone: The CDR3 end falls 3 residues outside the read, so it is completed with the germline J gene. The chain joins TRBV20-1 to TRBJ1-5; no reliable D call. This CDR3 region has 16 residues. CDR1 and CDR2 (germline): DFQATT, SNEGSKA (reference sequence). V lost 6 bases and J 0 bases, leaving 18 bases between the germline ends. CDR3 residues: CSARPRPTGSNQPQHF. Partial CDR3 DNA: TGCAGTGCAAGGCCAAGACCTACGGGTAGCAATCAGCCC.

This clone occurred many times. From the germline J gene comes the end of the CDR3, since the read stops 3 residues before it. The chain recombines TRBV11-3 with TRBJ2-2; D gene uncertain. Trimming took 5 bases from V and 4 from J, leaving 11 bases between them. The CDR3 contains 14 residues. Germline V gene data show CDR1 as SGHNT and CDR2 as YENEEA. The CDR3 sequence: CASSPRHITGELFF. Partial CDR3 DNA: TGTGCCAGCAGCCCGCGACACATCACCGGGGAG.

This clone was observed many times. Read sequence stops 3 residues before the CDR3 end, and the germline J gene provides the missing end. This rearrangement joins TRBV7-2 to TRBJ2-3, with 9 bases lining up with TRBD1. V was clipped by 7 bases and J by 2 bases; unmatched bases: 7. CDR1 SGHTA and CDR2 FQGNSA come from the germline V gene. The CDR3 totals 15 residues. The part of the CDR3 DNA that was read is TGTGCCAGCAACGGACAGGGGTTTGCCACAGATACG. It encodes CASNGQGFATDT. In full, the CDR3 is CASNGQGFATDTQYF.

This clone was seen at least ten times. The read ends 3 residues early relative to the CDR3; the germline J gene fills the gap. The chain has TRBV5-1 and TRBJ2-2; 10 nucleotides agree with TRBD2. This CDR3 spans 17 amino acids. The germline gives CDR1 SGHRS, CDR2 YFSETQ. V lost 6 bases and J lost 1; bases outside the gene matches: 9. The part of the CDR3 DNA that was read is TGCGCCAGCAATCCGCTAGCGGGAGAGCGGAACACCGGGGAG. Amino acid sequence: CASNPLAGERNTGE. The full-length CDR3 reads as CASNPLAGERNTGELFF.

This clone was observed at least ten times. Incomplete CDR3 DNA: TGTGCCAGCAGCCGGGGGACAGGGTTCTACGAG. This codes for CASSRGTGFYE. The whole CDR3 sequence reads CASSRGTGFYEQYF. V is TRBV7-9 and J is TRBJ2-7; 9 bases map to TRBD1. The read terminates 3 residues ahead of where the CDR3 ends, so the germline J gene completes it. The CDR3 consists of 14 residues. CDR1 is SEHNR, CDR2 FQNEAQ, per germline (reference sequence). With V trimmed by 5 bases and J by 3 bases, 5 bases remained unmatched.

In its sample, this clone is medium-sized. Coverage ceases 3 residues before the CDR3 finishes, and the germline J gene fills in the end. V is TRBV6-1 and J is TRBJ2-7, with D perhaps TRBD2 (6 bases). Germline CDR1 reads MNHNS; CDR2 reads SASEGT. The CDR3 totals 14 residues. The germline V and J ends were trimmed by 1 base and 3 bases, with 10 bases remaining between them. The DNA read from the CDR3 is TGTGCCAGCAGTGAAGGTGGAGGGTTCTACGAG. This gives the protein CASSEGGGFYE. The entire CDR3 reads CASSEGGGFYEQYF.

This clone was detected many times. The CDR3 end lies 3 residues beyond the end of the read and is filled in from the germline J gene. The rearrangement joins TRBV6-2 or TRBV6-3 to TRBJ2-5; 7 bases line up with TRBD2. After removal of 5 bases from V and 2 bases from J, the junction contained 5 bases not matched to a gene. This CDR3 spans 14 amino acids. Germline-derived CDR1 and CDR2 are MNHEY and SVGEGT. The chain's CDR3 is CASSLSRGQETQYF. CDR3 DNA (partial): TGTGCCAGCAGTCTTTCGCGGGGGCAAGAGACC.